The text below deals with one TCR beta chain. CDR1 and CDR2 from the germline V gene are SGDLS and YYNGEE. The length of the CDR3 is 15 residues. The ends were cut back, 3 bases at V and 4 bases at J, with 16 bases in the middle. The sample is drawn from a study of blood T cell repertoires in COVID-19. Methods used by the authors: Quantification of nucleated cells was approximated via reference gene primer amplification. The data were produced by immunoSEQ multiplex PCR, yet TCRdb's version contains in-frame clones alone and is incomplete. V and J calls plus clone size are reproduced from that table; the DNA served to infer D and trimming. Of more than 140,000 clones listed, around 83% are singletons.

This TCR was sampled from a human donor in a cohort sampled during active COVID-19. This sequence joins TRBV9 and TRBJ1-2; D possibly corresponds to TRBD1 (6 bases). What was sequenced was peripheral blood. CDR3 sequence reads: CASSARDIRSYGYTF. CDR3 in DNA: TGTGCCAGCAGCGCCCGGGACATCCGATCCTATGGCTACACCTTC.